The rows below give T cell receptor beta chains drawn from one sample of a study of patients and donors after allogeneic stem cell transplantation. TCRdb called the RT-PCR reads again in MiXCR, with one record for every CDR3 protein. The table includes roughly 940,000 distinct CDR3 sequences, 15% to 20% detected once. Sequencing was carried out using blood, either unsorted or a sorted T cell fraction (not recorded which). The receptor set was obtained from a human donor who was either an allogeneic HSCT recipient or a stem cell or donor lymphocyte infusion donor (not recorded which). It is not recorded whose cells these are; they may come from a transplant donor. CDR3s include the opening cysteine and the closing phenylalanine or tryptophan. A D gene is named only where the DNA matches it firmly. Not all rows give a size; the values are once, few, many and, for expanded clones, a class.

- - TRBJ1-5 TRBV20-1 TGCAGTGCTGGGCGACCCAGCGATAATCAGCCCCAGCATTTT CSAGRPSDNQPQHF
few - TRBJ2-1 TRBV5-1 TGCGCCAGCAGCCTCGTTCCGGGTCTGAGAGGCACCTACAATGAGCAGTTCTTC CASSLVPGLRGTYNEQFF
many - TRBJ2-3 TRBV12-3/TRBV12-4 TGTGCCAGCGGGGGCGGGAGCCCTACAGATACGCAGTATTTT CASGGGSPTDTQYF
few - TRBJ2-7 TRBV28 TGTGCCACTATACTGACAGCTCTTAGCTACGAGCAGTACTTC CATILTALSYEQYF
- - TRBJ2-2 TRBV20-1 TGCAGTGCTCCCGGGACACTTAACACCGGGGAGCTGTTTTTT CSAPGTLNTGELFF
- - TRBJ2-2 TRBV7-2 TGTGCCAGCAGCCCCCGCGGGCCGGGCACCGGGGAGCTGTTTTTT CASSPRGPGTGELFF
- - TRBJ1-2 TRBV10-3 TGTGCCATCAGTGCCAACCTCGGACAGTCCACGAACTATGGCTACACCTTC CAISANLGQSTNYGYTF
- - TRBJ1-5 TRBV2 TGTGCCAGCAGTCGTCTCCGGGATCCCAACCGTAATCAGCCCCAGCATTTT CASSRLRDPNRNQPQHF
few - TRBJ2-7 TRBV4-1 TGCGCCAGCAGCCAAACTAATGGAGACTACGAGCAGTACTTC CASSQTNGDYEQYF
- TRBD1 TRBJ1-6 TRBV2 TGTGCCAGCAGTGAGGGACAGGGTGTGTCACCCCTCCACTTT CASSEGQGVSPLHF
few TRBD1 TRBJ1-5 TRBV7-8 TGTGCCAGCAGCTTGCGGCGACAGGGTGGCAATCAGCCCCAGCATTTT CASSLRRQGGNQPQHF
- - TRBJ1-1 TRBV20-1 TGCAGTGCTAGAGATGAGGGCGGACGGATGAACACTGAAGCTTTCTTT CSARDEGGRMNTEAFF
few - TRBJ2-3 TRBV27 TGTGCCAGCAGTTTTGTTTCCAGCACAGATACGCAGTATTTT CASSFVSSTDTQYF
few - TRBJ2-7 TRBV7-9 TGTGCCAGCAGCTCGTACTCAGGGGGACTTACCTACGAGCAGTACTTC CASSSYSGGLTYEQYF
- - TRBJ1-6 TRBV5-1 TGCGCCAGCAGCTTAAAGGAGGGGGGGGTTTCACCCCTCCACTTT CASSLKEGGVSPLHF
- - TRBJ1-5 TRBV6-1 TGTGCCAGCAGTGCCCACCGCGGCCCTCAGCCCCAGCATTTT CASSAHRGPQPQHF
once TRBD2 TRBJ2-1 TRBV6-4 TGTGCCAGCAGTACGCTAGCGGGAAACAATGAGCAGTTCTTC CASSTLAGNNEQFF
- TRBD1 TRBJ2-1 TRBV6-5 TGTGCCAGCAGTTACGGGCAGGGGGCTAGCAATGAGCAGTTCTTC CASSYGQGASNEQFF